This TCR beta chain was documented in a study of blood T cell repertoires in COVID-19. Study as a whole: There were acute and convalescent COVID-19 samples, and they came from the United States, Italy and Spain. PBMCs, B-cell-depleted T cells, or T cells provided the cDNA or gDNA that made up the material.

The count of this clone is one. The CDR3 loop spans 15 amino acids. The germline gives CDR1 SNHLY, CDR2 FYNNEI. Trimming removed 6 bases from V and 9 bases from J; junction bases left unmatched: 13. Original methodology: From reference gene primer amplification, estimates of nucleated cell counts were derived. Here immunoSEQ multiplex PCR was the method, and the copy in TCRdb shows in-frame clones only, minus some. The V and J calls and clone size are taken from that table; D and trimming were inferred from the DNA. Of about 380,000 clones listed, 85% are singletons. The specimen was peripheral blood. This TCR derives from a young woman with acute or convalescent COVID-19. The chain employs TRBV2 and TRBJ1-5; TRBD1 agrees at 8 bases. The CDR3 DNA sequence: TGTGCCAGCAGCGCCCTGGGACAGGCCGTTTCGCCCCAGCATTTT. It translates to CASSALGQAVSPQHF.